This is a list of T cell receptor beta chains from one sample in a study of PD-L1 blockade in urothelial cancer. The method was immunoSEQ multiplex PCR; TCRdb's version includes in-frame clones alone and lacks a portion of them. Here the sample spans some 47,000 clones, around 80% being singletons. The specimen comprised PBMCs, sampled around atezolizumab (anti-PD-L1) treatment. These receptors were obtained from a man between 65 and 85 years old with urothelial cancer. Each CDR3 is given with its conserved first and last residue. The size of a clone is reported for some rows only, either as once, few or many, or as a class for expanded clones.

v_call	j_call	clone_size	cdr3_aa
TRBV4-3	TRBJ1-2	.	CASSQAGTGYGYTF
TRBV11-3	TRBJ2-1	.	CASSGPLPASGREQFF
TRBV29-1	TRBJ2-7	.	CSVEGLAGGRSSYEQYF
TRBV7-2	TRBJ2-7	.	CASSLDGGKYEQYF
TRBV9	TRBJ1-5	.	CASSVEGGHQPQHF
TRBV20-1	TRBJ2-7	.	CSAETDYEQYF
TRBV7-8	TRBJ2-3	.	CASSLKRLAGGTDTQYF
TRBV18	TRBJ1-6	.	CASSQTGGSSPLHF
TRBV6-5	TRBJ1-4	.	CASSSPGQGREKLFF
TRBV10-3	TRBJ1-1	once	CAIGRKGEAFF
TRBV7-2	TRBJ2-7	.	CASSLRQGSYEQYF
TRBV6-5	TRBJ2-2	.	CASSYSKIPGTGELFF
TRBV14	TRBJ1-2	.	CASSAWTMYGYTF
TRBV5-4	TRBJ2-1	.	CASSTGPSPTYNEQFF
TRBV5-4	TRBJ2-1	.	CASSLPSGRSNEQFF
TRBV12-5	TRBJ2-5	.	CASGLERGGQETQYF
TRBV4-2	TRBJ2-4	.	CASSQGQGGENIQYF
TRBV28	TRBJ1-2	.	CASSHRGSYGYTF
TRBV7-3	TRBJ1-4	.	CASSQAGGNEKLFF
TRBV2	TRBJ2-1	.	CASSTRLAGGPFGIREQFF
TRBV30	TRBJ1-2	.	CAWSTGAYGYTF
TRBV5-8	TRBJ1-5	once	CASSLTGGRQPQHF
TRBV7-3	TRBJ2-5	.	CASSLNSGPQETQYF
TRBV11-2	TRBJ2-1	.	CASSFADSYNEQFF
TRBV18	TRBJ1-2	.	CASSLDSYGYTF
TRBV18	TRBJ2-7	.	CASSPRGAGYEQYF
TRBV2	TRBJ1-5	once	CASSGEGVQPQHF
TRBV27	TRBJ1-5	.	CASSSQPGGNQPQHF
TRBV4-1	TRBJ2-3	.	CASSQSGTSGSLATDTQYF
TRBV5-1	TRBJ1-1	.	CASSWDRFMNTEAFF
TRBV27	TRBJ1-4	few	CASSLSRNTNEKLFF
TRBV4-3	TRBJ2-7	.	CASSRDLGQGRYEQYF
TRBV7-2	TRBJ1-1	.	CASSFGRGNTEAFF
TRBV2	TRBJ1-1	.	CASSDVRGQRTEAFF
TRBV5-6	TRBJ2-1	.	CASSYPSGPYNEQFF
TRBV5-1	TRBJ2-7	few	CASSGETGGEQYF
TRBV5-5	TRBJ1-1	.	CASSPRTGGVTEAFF
TRBV14	TRBJ1-2	.	CASSTGQARDYGYTF
TRBV7-9	TRBJ1-6	few	CASSSVNRGFSPLHF
TRBV5-4	TRBJ2-5	once	CASSTLRDRDQETQYF
TRBV7-2	TRBJ2-3	.	CASSLGRSTSTDTQYF
TRBV5-1	TRBJ2-1	.	CASSLAGGGSYNEQFF
TRBV9	TRBJ2-1	.	CASSVGGTRGANEQFF
TRBV9	TRBJ2-1	.	CASSVGGTSGDEQFF
TRBV7-2	TRBJ2-7	.	CASSSRTAYEQYF
TRBV30	TRBJ1-6	.	CAWSGGYRGQSPLHF
TRBV7-9	TRBJ1-1	few	CASSSTGRTGTEAFF
TRBV10-3	TRBJ1-1	.	CAISDDRFEAFF
TRBV19	TRBJ2-3	few	CASSPRDRTTDTQYF
TRBV18	TRBJ1-6	.	CASSPGDRSYNSPLHF
TRBV19	TRBJ2-1	.	CASSGRNEQFF
TRBV21-1	TRBJ2-7	.	CASSKGARATYEQYF
TRBV7-9	TRBJ2-3	.	CASSTGQGEDTQYF
TRBV6-5	TRBJ1-1	.	CASSYGAPSAEAFF
TRBV25-1	TRBJ2-1	.	CASSHTSNEQFF